These 26 T cell receptor beta chains were sequenced from one sample in a study of shared clonotypes between healthy human individuals. Clones were read by immunoSEQ multiplex PCR, and TCRdb kept only the in-frame ones, dropping some. The sample has about 2.1 million clones; approximately 92% are singletons. Naive CD8 cells lacked CD45RO and underwent positive selection for CCR7, leaving out terminally differentiated effector memory CD45RA+ cells. The sample taken for sequencing was naive CD8+ T cells from PBMCs. These receptors were collected from a man between 18 and 35 years old in good health. Some clones in this sample may be carry-over from other donors' samples.

In this sample, this clone turned up once. The CDR3 region is CASGIPGLPQFEQYF. The CDR3 DNA is TGCGCCAGCGGGATTCCGGGACTACCGCAGTTCGAGCAGTACTTC. The chain has TRBV4-1 and TRBJ2-7; 7 nucleotides agree with TRBD2. Germline CDR1 is MGHRA and CDR2 is YSYEKL. This CDR3 is 15 amino acids long. With 8 bases clipped from V and 6 bases from J, the junction kept 16 bases outside the gene matches.

CDR3 coding DNA: TGTGCCAGCAGGGGGTGGGGACAGGGCTATGAAAAACTGTTTTTT. Protein: CASRGWGQGYEKLFF. The chain couples TRBV28 to TRBJ1-4, with 9 bases lining up with TRBD1. The CDR3 extends over 15 amino acids. With V trimmed by 6 bases and J by 6 bases, 8 bases remained unmatched. CDR1 MDHEN and CDR2 SYDVKM come from the germline V gene.

This sequence joins TRBV28 and TRBJ2-7, with D possibly being TRBD1 (5 bases). Germline CDR1 and CDR2: MDHEN and SYDVKM. With 5 bases removed from V and 7 bases from J, the gap between germline ends came to 18 bases. The CDR3 length is 14 residues. CDR3 sequence reads: CASSPPPGRAEQYF. DNA for the CDR3: TGTGCCAGCAGTCCCCCCCCCGGCAGGGCTGAGCAGTACTTC. Looking up the rest from reference TRBV28 and TRBJ2-7 gives the full variable domain: DVKVTQSSRYLVKRTGEKVFLECVQDMDHENMFWYRQDPGLGLRLIYFSYDVKMKEKGDIPEGYSVSREKKERFSLILESASTNQTSMYLCASSPPPGRAEQYFGPGTRLTVT.

This chain joins TRBV7-2 and TRBJ2-3; 7 bases align to TRBD2. Germline V lookup: CDR1 SGHTA, CDR2 FQGNSA. V trimming: 5 bases; J trimming: 2 bases; junction bases outside the gene matches: 10. The CDR3 loop spans 16 amino acids. As DNA, the CDR3 is TGTGCCAGCAGCCACCCGGTGGGGGGGACCACAGATACGCAGTATTTT. Its protein product is CASSHPVGGTTDTQYF.

The table lists this clone with a count of one. This chain uses TRBV13 with TRBJ2-7; 7 positions match TRBD2. Trimming removed 1 base from V and 5 bases from J; junction bases left unmatched: 8. The germline CDR1 and CDR2 sequences are PRHDT and FYEKMQ (reference sequence). CDR3 length: 15 amino acids. The CDR3 is CASSLVVGGPNEQYF. The CDR3 DNA reads TGTGCCAGCAGCTTAGTTGTGGGAGGGCCCAACGAGCAGTACTTC.

This sequence joins TRBV4-1 and TRBJ2-7, with a weak D call TRBD2 (6 bases). The CDR3 runs 14 residues. V was trimmed by 0 bases and J by 4 bases, leaving 10 bases between them. Germline CDR1 reads MGHRA; CDR2 reads YSYEKL. CDR3: CASSQDLGGYEQYF. The CDR3 nucleotides are TGCGCCAGCAGCCAAGATCTAGGAGGGTACGAGCAGTACTTC.

The V gene is TRBV10-1, the J gene TRBJ2-3; the D is unclear. Germline assignment: CDR1 WNHNN and CDR2 SYGVQD (reference sequence). The CDR3 spans 13 residues. Trimming left V 6 bases short and J 4 bases short, with 11 bases between. The CDR3 reads CASSGARPDTQYF. DNA for the CDR3: TGCGCCAGCAGCGGTGCCCGGCCAGATACGCAGTATTTT.

CDR3 sequence (DNA): TGTGCCAGCAGCTCCTCCAGAGGGACTACAGAGACCCAGTACTTC. Amino acid sequence: CASSSSRGTTETQYF. The V gene is TRBV7-2, the J gene TRBJ2-5; 7 nucleotides align to TRBD2. The CDR3 length is 15 residues. The junction had 9 bases not matched to a gene; V was cut back by 4 bases and J by 4 bases. Germline CDR1 is SGHTA and CDR2 is FQGNSA.

The rearrangement links TRBV21-1 to TRBJ2-6. TRBV21-1 is labeled a pseudogene. The CDR3 consists of 16 residues. In DNA form, the CDR3 reads TGTGCCAGCAGCAAACGCGCAGGGACCGGGGCCAACGTCCTGACTTTC. The encoded protein is CASSKRAGTGANVLTF.

The chain has TRBV5-6 and TRBJ2-7, with D unresolved. V shed 0 bases and J shed 0 bases, with 13 bases lying between them. This CDR3 is built from 16 residues. The germline V gene encodes CDR1 SGHDT and CDR2 YYEEEE. The CDR3 reads CASSLAGVSLSYEQYF. DNA for the CDR3: TGTGCCAGCAGCTTGGCAGGCGTCAGTCTCTCCTACGAGCAGTACTTC.

The V call is TRBV5-1, the J call TRBJ1-5; tentatively, D is TRBD1 (5 bases). V was trimmed by 4 bases and J by 0 bases, leaving 14 bases between them. Germline V CDR1 and CDR2: SGHRS, YFSETQ. There are 16 residues in the CDR3. CDR3 loop: CASSAGPEYSNQPQHF. The CDR3 nucleotides read TGCGCCAGCAGCGCGGGGCCTGAATATAGCAATCAGCCCCAGCATTTT.

The rearrangement uses TRBV7-7 and TRBJ2-6; D unclear. Trimming cost V 5 bases and J 5 bases, with 22 bases left between them. This CDR3 is 18 amino acids long. Germline V gene lookup returns CDR1 SSHAT and CDR2 FNYEAQ (reference sequence). The CDR3 protein is CASSIFLVPQSRANVLTF. CDR3 sequence (DNA): TGTGCCAGCAGCATCTTCTTAGTGCCACAAAGTCGGGCCAACGTCCTGACTTTC.

V gene TRBV19 combines with J gene TRBJ1-1; TRBD1 aligns across 10 bases. V gave up 4 bases and J gave up 8 bases; unmatched junction bases: 1. The CDR3 length is 12 residues. The germline gives CDR1 LNHDA, CDR2 SQIVND (reference sequence). The DNA of the CDR3 is TGTGCCAGTAGTAAGGACAGGGGGGAAGCTTTCTTT. This sequence encodes CASSKDRGEAFF.

This CDR3 reads CASSLGLFTYEQYF. The CDR3 region has the DNA TGTGCCAGCAGTTTAGGACTGTTCACCTACGAGCAGTACTTC. This sequence joins TRBV28 and TRBJ2-7; weak D call: TRBD2 (5 bases). CDR3 length: 14 residues. Germline V gene data show CDR1 as MDHEN and CDR2 as SYDVKM. The ends were cut back, 2 bases at V and 2 bases at J, with 10 bases in the middle.

The sample holds a few counts of this clone. This sequence joins TRBV11-2 and TRBJ1-4; D uncertain. There are 15 residues in the CDR3. Germline V gene data show CDR1 as SGHAT and CDR2 as FQNNGV. V lost 8 bases and J 0 bases, leaving 13 bases between the germline ends. The CDR3 protein is CASLPTVPTNEKLFF. The CDR3 DNA sequence: TGTGCCAGCCTCCCCACGGTCCCAACTAATGAAAAACTGTTTTTT.

V gene TRBV18 combines with J gene TRBJ2-7; 9 nucleotides line up with TRBD1. This CDR3 has 15 amino acids. Looked up from germline, CDR1 is KGHSH and CDR2 is LQKENI. Trimming removed 2 bases from V and 1 base from J; junction bases left unmatched: 3. The CDR3 coding sequence is TGTGCCAGCTCACCAGCCGGGACAGGGTCCTACGAGCAGTACTTC. Its translation is CASSPAGTGSYEQYF.

The table lists this clone with a few counts. The chain links TRBV4-1 to TRBJ1-5; D remains unclear. V was pared by 0 bases and J by 9 bases, with 15 bases between. The germline CDR1 and CDR2 sequences are MGHRA and YSYEKL. The CDR3 has 15 residues. The CDR3 bases are TGCGCCAGCAGCCAAGATTTTGTGTCAGGTTGGCCCCAGCATTTT. Translating it yields CASSQDFVSGWPQHF.

This chain joins TRBV5-1 and TRBJ2-3; 9 nucleotides align to TRBD1. The CDR3 loop spans 16 amino acids. CDR1 and CDR2 (germline): SGHRS, YFSETQ. V trimming: 4 bases; J trimming: 2 bases; junction bases outside the gene matches: 8. CDR3 sequence: CASSVEQGASTDTQYF. CDR3 bases: TGCGCCAGCAGCGTCGAACAGGGGGCGTCCACAGATACGCAGTATTTT.

The chain employs TRBV9 and TRBJ2-2, with D possibly being TRBD2 (5 bases). This CDR3 is 14 amino acids long. The ends were cut back, 4 bases at V and 6 bases at J, with 13 bases in the middle. Germline V gives CDR1 SGDLS, CDR2 YYNGEE. The CDR3: CASSTQRTAGELFF. The DNA for the CDR3 is TGTGCCAGCAGCACACAAAGGACTGCCGGGGAGCTGTTTTTT.

This clone appeared once. The J gene is TRBJ1-2, the V gene TRBV2; D is ambiguous. The CDR3 loop spans 14 amino acids. Per germline, CDR1 SNHLY and CDR2 FYNNEI. Trimming cost V 3 bases and J 4 bases, with 12 bases left between them. For the CDR3, the DNA is TGTGCCAGCAGTGACTCCCCAGAGGGCTATGGCTACACCTTC. This sequence encodes CASSDSPEGYGYTF.

This chain connects TRBV5-6 to TRBJ2-7, with a weak D call TRBD1 (6 bases). This CDR3 region has 14 residues. Germline CDR1 is SGHDT and CDR2 is YYEEEE. Trimming removed 0 bases from V and 5 bases from J, with 12 bases in between. The CDR3 loop reads CASSLDRAWNEQYF. CDR3 in DNA: TGTGCCAGCAGCTTGGACAGGGCCTGGAACGAGCAGTACTTC.

The rearrangement uses TRBV27 and TRBJ2-7; no definite D call. This CDR3 contains 14 residues. V lost 5 bases, J lost 3 bases, and 14 bases lay in between. Germline CDR1 and CDR2: MNHEY and SMNVEV (reference sequence). CDR3 region: CASSGLGSLYEQYF. CDR3 coding DNA: TGTGCCAGCAGTGGCTTGGGGTCCCTCTACGAGCAGTACTTC.

The rearrangement uses TRBV4-1 and TRBJ2-2; D perhaps matches TRBD2 (5 bases). This CDR3 region has 16 residues. Germline V gives CDR1 MGHRA, CDR2 YSYEKL. The germline V and J ends were trimmed by 3 bases and 8 bases, with 19 bases remaining between them. This CDR3 reads CASSHDRTLPEGELFF. The CDR3 DNA is TGCGCCAGCAGCCATGATAGGACTCTCCCTGAGGGGGAGCTGTTTTTT.

The V and J genes are TRBV30 and TRBJ2-6, with D tentatively TRBD2 (6 bases). CDR1 GTSNPN and CDR2 SVGIG come from the germline V gene (reference sequence). This CDR3 region has 16 residues. V was trimmed by 4 bases and J by 0 bases, leaving 13 bases between them. CDR3 region: CAWTAGPVSGANVLTF. The CDR3 bases are TGTGCCTGGACCGCGGGACCGGTCTCTGGGGCCAACGTCCTGACTTTC. Full variable domain (remainder filled in from reference TRBV30 and TRBJ2-6): SQTIHQWPATLVQPVGSPLSLECTVEGTSNPNLYWYRQAAGRGLQLLFYSVGIGQISSEVPQNLSASRPQDRQFILSSKKLLLSDSGFYLCAWTAGPVSGANVLTFGAGSRLTVL.

About this clone: The same CDR3 also results from other DNA sequences found in this sample. This chain links TRBV27 with TRBJ1-2; D may be TRBD1 (6 bases). Germline CDR1 reads MNHEY; CDR2 reads SMNVEV (reference sequence). V was clipped by 5 bases and J by 8 bases, with 9 bases between them. The CDR3 loop spans 11 amino acids. The CDR3 region is CASSAGGGYTF. CDR3 nucleotide sequence: TGTGCCAGCAGTGCGGGGGGCGGCTACACCTTC.

Only one count was recorded for this clone. The V gene is TRBV5-1, the J gene TRBJ1-1; D might be TRBD1 (5 bases). V lost 4 bases and J lost 1, with 17 bases in between. The V gene's germline CDR1 is SGHRS and CDR2 YFSETQ. The CDR3 runs to 16 residues. Here the CDR3 DNA reads TGCGCCAGCAGCGTCCAGGGAGGACTAAAGAACACTGAAGCTTTCTTT. Its protein product is CASSVQGGLKNTEAFF.